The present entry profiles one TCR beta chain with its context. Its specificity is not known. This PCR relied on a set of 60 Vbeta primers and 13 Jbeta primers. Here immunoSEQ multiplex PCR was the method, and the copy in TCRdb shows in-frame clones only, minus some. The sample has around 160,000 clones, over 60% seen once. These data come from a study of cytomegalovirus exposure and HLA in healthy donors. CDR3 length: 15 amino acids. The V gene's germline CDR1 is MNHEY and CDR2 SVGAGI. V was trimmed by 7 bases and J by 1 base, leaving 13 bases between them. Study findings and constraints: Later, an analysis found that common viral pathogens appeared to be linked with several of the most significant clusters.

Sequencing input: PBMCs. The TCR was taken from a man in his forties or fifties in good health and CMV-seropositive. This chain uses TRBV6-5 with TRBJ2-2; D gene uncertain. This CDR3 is CASILRRGNTGELFF. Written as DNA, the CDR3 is TGTGCCAGCATTCTCCGACGAGGGAACACCGGGGAGCTGTTTTTT.